This TCR beta chain is from a study of shared clonotypes between healthy human individuals. Study-wide points: The researchers took only blood, and tissue repertoires probably look different.

A note on this clone: Its antigen is not identified.

V was clipped by 2 bases and J by 0 bases, with 23 bases between them. Per germline, CDR1 SGHVS and CDR2 FNYEAQ. The CDR3 has 21 amino acids. The unsorted PBMC sample used ten immunoSEQ deep assay plates. In the source study's methods: ImmunoSEQ only sent back junction sequences with no quality scores, so filtering was done differently. This table comes from immunoSEQ multiplex PCR, and its TCRdb copy is limited to in-frame clones, with some not included. The V and J calls and clone size are taken from that table; D and trimming were inferred from the DNA. The sample has about 490,000 clones; around three quarters are singletons.

The sequenced sample consisted of PBMCs. V and J are TRBV7-6 and TRBJ2-6, with TRBD2 as a possible D gene (6 bases). The TCR comes from a woman between 40 and 55 years old in good health. Some clones in this sample may be carry-over from other donors' samples. CDR3 DNA: TGTGCCAGCAGCTTAAGTCCTAGGGTCGAGCGGGTGGGCTCTGGGGCCAACGTCCTGACTTTC. Translation: CASSLSPRVERVGSGANVLTF.